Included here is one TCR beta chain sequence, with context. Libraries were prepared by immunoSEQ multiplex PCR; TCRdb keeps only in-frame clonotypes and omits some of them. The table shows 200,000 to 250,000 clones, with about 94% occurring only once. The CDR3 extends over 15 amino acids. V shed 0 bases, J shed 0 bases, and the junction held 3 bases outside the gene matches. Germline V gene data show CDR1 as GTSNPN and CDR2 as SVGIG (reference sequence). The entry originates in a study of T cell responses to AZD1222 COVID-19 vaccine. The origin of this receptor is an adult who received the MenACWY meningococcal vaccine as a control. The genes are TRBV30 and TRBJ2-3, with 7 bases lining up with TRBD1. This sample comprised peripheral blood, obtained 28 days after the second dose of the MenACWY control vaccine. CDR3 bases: TGTGCCTGGAGTGTAGGGGGCCTTAGCACAGATACGCAGTATTTT. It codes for CAWSVGGLSTDTQYF.